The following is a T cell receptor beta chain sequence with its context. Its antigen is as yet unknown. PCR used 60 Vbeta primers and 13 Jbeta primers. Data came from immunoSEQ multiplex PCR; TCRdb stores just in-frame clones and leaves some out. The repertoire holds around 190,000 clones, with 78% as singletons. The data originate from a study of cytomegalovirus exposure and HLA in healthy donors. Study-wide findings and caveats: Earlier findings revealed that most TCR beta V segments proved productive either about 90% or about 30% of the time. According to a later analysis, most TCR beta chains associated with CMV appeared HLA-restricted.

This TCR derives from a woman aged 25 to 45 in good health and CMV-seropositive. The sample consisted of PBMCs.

CDR3 DNA: TGTGCCAGCAGCCCCCAAGGATGGGACTACCCCTCCTACGAGCAGTACTTC. As protein: CASSPQGWDYPSYEQYF. The chain recombines TRBV5-6 with TRBJ2-7, with 7 bases fitting TRBD2. CDR1 is SGHDT, CDR2 YYEEEE, per germline. The CDR3 covers 17 residues. Germline trimming cut 4 bases from V and 0 bases from J; bases unmatched to any gene: 13.